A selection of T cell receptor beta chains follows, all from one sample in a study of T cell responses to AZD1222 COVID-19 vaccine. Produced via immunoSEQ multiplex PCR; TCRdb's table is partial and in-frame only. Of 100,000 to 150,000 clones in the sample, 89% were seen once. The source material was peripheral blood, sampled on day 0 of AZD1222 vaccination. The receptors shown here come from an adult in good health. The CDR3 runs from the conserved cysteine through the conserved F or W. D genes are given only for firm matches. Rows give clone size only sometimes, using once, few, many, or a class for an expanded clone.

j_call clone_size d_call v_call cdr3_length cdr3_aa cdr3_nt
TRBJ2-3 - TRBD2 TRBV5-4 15 CASSSSGKVTDTQYF TGTGCCAGCAGCTCTAGCGGCAAGGTCACAGATACGCAGTATTTT
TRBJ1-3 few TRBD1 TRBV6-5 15 CASRGTGVSGNTIYF TGTGCCAGCAGGGGGACAGGCGTCTCTGGAAACACCATATATTTT
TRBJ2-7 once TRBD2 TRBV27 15 CASSLLSGRPYEQYF TGTGCCAGCAGTTTATTAAGCGGGAGACCTTACGAGCAGTACTTC
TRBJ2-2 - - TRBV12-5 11 CASGGYGELFF TGTGCTAGTGGTGGTTACGGGGAGCTGTTTTTT
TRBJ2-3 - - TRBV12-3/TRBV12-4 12 CASSLDTDTQYF TGTGCCAGCAGTCTAGACACAGATACGCAGTATTTT
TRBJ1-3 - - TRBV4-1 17 CASSRSNTGSSGNTIYF TGCGCCAGCAGCCGCTCCAACACAGGATCCTCTGGAAACACCATATATTTT
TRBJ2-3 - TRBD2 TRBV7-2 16 CASSWTSALRTDTQYF TGTGCCAGCAGTTGGACTAGCGCACTAAGGACAGATACGCAGTATTTT
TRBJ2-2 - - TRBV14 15 CASSQDHSTTGELFF TGTGCCAGCAGCCAAGATCACTCTACCACCGGGGAGCTGTTTTTT
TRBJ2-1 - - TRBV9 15 CASSVQGMIYNEQFF TGTGCCAGCAGCGTACAGGGGATGATCTACAATGAGCAGTTCTTC
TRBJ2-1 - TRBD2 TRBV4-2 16 CASSQDRGGSYNEQFF TGTGCCAGCAGCCAAGATCGGGGCGGGAGCTACAATGAGCAGTTCTTC
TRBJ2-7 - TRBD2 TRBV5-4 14 CASSDLAGGGEQYF TGTGCCAGCAGCGACTTAGCGGGAGGAGGCGAGCAGTACTTC
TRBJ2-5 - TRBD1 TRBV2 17 CASSERDRGPPYGAQYF TGTGCCAGCAGTGAACGAGACAGGGGGCCCCCTTATGGGGCCCAGTACTTC
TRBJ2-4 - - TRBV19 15 CASSFGDRAKNIQYF TGTGCCAGTAGTTTTGGGGATAGAGCCAAAAACATTCAGTACTTC
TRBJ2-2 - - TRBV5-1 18 CASSLNQRMRVETGELFF TGCGCCAGCAGCTTGAATCAGCGGATGAGGGTGGAAACCGGGGAGCTGTTTTTT
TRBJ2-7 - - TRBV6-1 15 CASSEKGVWVREQYF TGTGCCAGCAGTGAAAAGGGGGTATGGGTTCGGGAGCAGTACTTC
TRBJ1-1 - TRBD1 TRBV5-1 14 CASSGGQGHTEAFF TGCGCCAGCAGCGGGGGACAGGGGCACACTGAAGCTTTCTTT
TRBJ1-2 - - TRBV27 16 CASSLSGTPPNYGYTF TGTGCCAGCAGTTTATCCGGGACACCTCCTAACTATGGCTACACCTTC
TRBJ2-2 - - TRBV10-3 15 CAISPTQLNTGELFF TGTGCCATCAGCCCCACTCAATTGAACACCGGGGAGCTGTTTTTT
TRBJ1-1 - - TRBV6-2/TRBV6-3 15 CASSLSTVMNTEAFF TGTGCCAGCAGCCTTTCGACAGTTATGAACACTGAAGCTTTCTTT
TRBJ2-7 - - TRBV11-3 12 CASSLVTYEQYF TGTGCCAGCAGCTTAGTGACCTACGAGCAGTACTTC
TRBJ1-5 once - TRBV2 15 CASSGSRDSNQPQHF TGTGCCAGCAGTGGCTCCCGGGACAGCAATCAGCCCCAGCATTTT
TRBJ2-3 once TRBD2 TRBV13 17 CASSPRVAGDTTDTQYF TGTGCCAGCAGCCCCAGGGTAGCGGGAGATACCACAGATACGCAGTATTTT
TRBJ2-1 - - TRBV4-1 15 CASSRERNSYNEQFF TGCGCCAGCAGCCGGGAGCGGAATTCCTACAATGAGCAGTTCTTC
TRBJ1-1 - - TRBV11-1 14 CASSLGQPNTEAFF TGTGCCAGCAGCTTGGGACAACCGAACACTGAAGCTTTCTTT
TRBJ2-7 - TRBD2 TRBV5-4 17 CASSWGPSGRVSYEQYF TGTGCCAGCAGCTGGGGGCCCAGCGGGAGGGTATCCTACGAGCAGTACTTC
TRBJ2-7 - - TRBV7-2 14 CASSLSDGSYEQYF TGTGCCAGCAGCTTATCGGACGGTTCCTACGAGCAGTACTTC